A single sample gave rise to the 26 T cell receptor beta chains below, sequenced in a study of T cell changes during pregnancy in multiple sclerosis. The data were produced by immunoSEQ multiplex PCR, yet TCRdb's version contains in-frame clones alone and is incomplete. The sample has tens of thousands of clones, roughly 88% seen once. Sequencing was done on a sample of PBMCs (not recorded whether the cells were cultured). The receptors here all came from a female donor with multiple sclerosis, enrolled in a pregnancy study.

J is TRBJ1-2 and V is TRBV28; the match to TRBD1 covers 9 bases. Trimming cost V 2 bases and J 4 bases; bases outside gene matches: 8. The CDR3 totals 16 residues. Germline V gene sequence: CDR1 MDHEN, CDR2 SYDVKM. CDR3 in amino acids: CASSLIGTGLGYGYTF. CDR3 coding DNA: TGTGCCAGCAGTTTAATCGGGACAGGGTTGGGCTATGGCTACACCTTC.

The chain links TRBV27 to TRBJ2-7, with TRBD1 as a possible D gene (5 bases). The V end lost 5 bases, the J end lost 2 bases, and 19 bases lay between the germline ends. The germline V gene encodes CDR1 MNHEY and CDR2 SMNVEV (reference sequence). CDR3 size: 16 residues. The CDR3 here is CASSPLDTNTPYEQYF. The CDR3 region has the DNA TGTGCCAGCAGTCCCCTGGACACGAACACTCCCTACGAGCAGTACTTC.

In nucleotides, the CDR3 is TGTGCCAGCTCACCTAACAGGGTTGATCAGCCCCAGCATTTT. Residues: CASSPNRVDQPQHF. The chain couples TRBV18 to TRBJ1-5, with D possibly matching TRBD1 (6 bases). V shed 3 bases and J shed 5 bases, with 11 bases lying between them. The CDR3 covers 14 residues. Germline CDR1 KGHSH, CDR2 LQKENI.

The rearrangement links TRBV5-6 to TRBJ1-2; D is unclear. V lost 0 bases and J 4 bases, leaving 10 bases between the germline ends. The CDR3 runs to 14 residues. From germline, CDR1 is SGHDT and CDR2 YYEEEE. CDR3 residues: CASSLVVLSYGYTF. The DNA of the CDR3 is TGTGCCAGCAGCTTGGTAGTCTTGAGCTATGGCTACACCTTC.

The chain carries TRBV5-4 and TRBJ2-1; 14 bases line up with TRBD2. The CDR3 covers 18 residues. Germline trimming cut 3 bases from V and 1 base from J; bases unmatched to any gene: 6. Germline assignment: CDR1 SGHNT and CDR2 YYREEE (reference sequence). The CDR3: CASSSGTSGSASYNEQFF. The CDR3, as DNA: TGTGCCAGCAGCTCCGGGACTAGCGGGAGCGCATCCTACAATGAGCAGTTCTTC.

The V call is TRBV4-1, the J call TRBJ1-3, with unresolved D. Trimming cost V 1 base and J 4 bases, with 14 bases left between them. CDR3 length: 16 amino acids. The germline V gene has CDR1 MGHRA and CDR2 YSYEKL. The CDR3 DNA is TGCGCCAGCAGCCAAGCCGATATAGTGGGCGGAAACACCATATATTTT. It yields the protein CASSQADIVGGNTIYF.

The chain is built from TRBV5-1 and TRBJ2-7, with 11 positions matching TRBD2. CDR1 is SGHRS and CDR2 is YFSETQ in the germline V gene. There are 15 residues in the CDR3. V lost 0 bases, J lost 3 bases, and 2 bases stayed unmatched. CDR3 DNA sequence: TGCGCCAGCAGCTTGGTAACTAGCGGGAGCTACGAGCAGTACTTC. Amino acids: CASSLVTSGSYEQYF.

This chain links TRBV10-3 with TRBJ2-2, with D tentatively TRBD1 or TRBD2 (5 bases each). The CDR3 is made up of 17 amino acids. Trimming stripped 4 bases from V and 0 bases from J, with 15 bases between. Germline V gene data show CDR1 as ENHRY and CDR2 as SYGVKD. CDR3 loop: CAISGTRDPSNTGELFF. The CDR3, as DNA: TGTGCCATCAGTGGGACCCGGGACCCATCGAACACCGGGGAGCTGTTTTTT.

This chain joins TRBV6-5 and TRBJ2-7; possibly TRBD2 for D (6 bases). CDR3 size: 15 residues. Trimming removed 6 bases at V and 4 bases at J, with 19 bases between. In germline, CDR1 is MNHEY, CDR2 SVGAGI. CDR3 region: CASSPIAAGLYEQYF. The CDR3 bases are TGTGCCAGCAGCCCTATAGCGGCGGGTTTATACGAGCAGTACTTC.

V and J are TRBV10-3 and TRBJ2-2; D is unresolved. Germline lookup yields CDR1 ENHRY and CDR2 SYGVKD. The CDR3 covers 14 residues. Trimming left V 0 bases short and J 6 bases short, with 8 bases between. CDR3 amino acids: CAISESGTPGELFF. The CDR3 DNA is TGTGCCATCAGTGAGTCAGGAACACCCGGGGAGCTGTTTTTT.

V is TRBV9 and J is TRBJ2-3; D is uncertain. The germline V gene has CDR1 SGDLS and CDR2 YYNGEE. This CDR3 spans 12 amino acids. Trimming shortened V by 4 bases and J by 3 bases, and 6 bases separated the two germline ends. The CDR3 DNA follows: TGTGCCAGCAGCCCGAAGACAGATACGCAGTATTTT. This codes for CASSPKTDTQYF.

The V call is TRBV27, the J call TRBJ2-3; D gene ambiguous. The CDR3 length is 13 residues. The germline V and J ends were trimmed by 2 bases and 2 bases, with 5 bases remaining between them. Germline CDR1 MNHEY, CDR2 SMNVEV (reference sequence). The CDR3 reads CASSLRATDTQYF. The CDR3 region has the DNA TGTGCCAGCAGTTTAAGGGCCACAGATACGCAGTATTTT.

The rearrangement joins TRBV18 to TRBJ2-7; tentatively, D is TRBD2 (5 bases). V lost 1 base and J lost 6, with 22 bases in between. Germline V gives CDR1 KGHSH, CDR2 LQKENI. The CDR3 covers 17 residues. The CDR3 loop reads CASSPRMVGEGTLEQYF. The DNA of the CDR3 is TGTGCCAGCTCACCACGAATGGTCGGCGAGGGAACCCTCGAGCAGTACTTC.

As regards this clone: Relative to the germline gene, one junction end is altered; a read error may explain this. V gene TRBV5-4 combines with J gene TRBJ1-1; 8 bases line up with TRBD1. The CDR3 extends over 17 amino acids. Germline assignment: CDR1 SGHNT and CDR2 YYREEE (reference sequence). The CDR3 DNA sequence: TGTGCCAGCACCTTGGGCGGACAGGGCATGGGGATCACTGAAGCTTTCTTT. It encodes CASTLGGQGMGITEAFF.

This chain uses TRBV4-3 with TRBJ2-5; D tentatively fits TRBD1 or TRBD2 (5 bases each). The CDR3 is 15 amino acids. Germline CDR1 and CDR2: LGHNA and YSLEER. V was cut by 3 bases and J by 1 base, with 12 bases left in between. The CDR3 region is CASSQGTSLQETQYF. CDR3 nucleotide sequence: TGCGCCAGCAGCCAGGGGACCTCCCTCCAAGAGACCCAGTACTTC.

The chain recombines TRBV29-1 with TRBJ1-2; the match to TRBD1 covers 7 bases. This CDR3 contains 11 residues. V gave up 7 bases and J gave up 6 bases; unmatched junction bases: 5. Germline V gene data show CDR1 as SQVTM and CDR2 as ANQGSEA. In nucleotides, the CDR3 is TGCAGCGGGGCCACAGGGGATGGCTACACCTTC. Translation gives CSGATGDGYTF.

The chain has TRBV6-1 and TRBJ1-1, with 9 positions matching TRBD1. The germline V gene encodes CDR1 MNHNS and CDR2 SASEGT. V lost 6 bases, J lost 1 base, and 0 bases stayed unmatched. The CDR3 has 13 residues. For the CDR3, the DNA is TGTGCCAGCAGGACAGGGGGGAACACTGAAGCTTTCTTT. Its translation is CASRTGGNTEAFF.

The chain uses TRBV25-1 and TRBJ2-5; TRBD2 is a possible D gene (5 bases). The V end was cut by 3 bases, the J end by 3 bases, with 14 bases between. The germline V gene encodes CDR1 MGHDK and CDR2 SYGVNS. The CDR3 is made up of 15 amino acids. This CDR3 reads CASSDGLYGEETQYF. In DNA, the CDR3 is TGTGCCAGCAGTGACGGACTTTATGGAGAAGAGACCCAGTACTTC. The whole variable domain, remainder taken from reference TRBV25-1 and TRBJ2-5, is EADIYQTPRYLVIGTGKKITLECSQTMGHDKMYWYQQDPGMELHLIHYSYGVNSTEKGDLSSESTVSRIRTEHFPLTLESARPSHTSQYLCASSDGLYGEETQYFGPGTRLLVL.

The chain carries TRBV7-2 and TRBJ1-2; 9 bases match TRBD1. With V trimmed by 2 bases and J by 12 bases, 19 bases remained unmatched. CDR3 size: 17 residues. Germline V gene lookup returns CDR1 SGHTA and CDR2 FQGNSA. Here the CDR3 reads CASSLTFTGTGTQGHTF. CDR3 in DNA: TGTGCCAGCAGCTTAACATTTACCGGGACAGGGACTCAGGGCCACACCTTC.

J is TRBJ2-5 and V is TRBV4-3; 9 bases line up with TRBD1. After removal of 5 bases from V and 5 bases from J, the junction contained 3 bases not matched to a gene. The CDR3 consists of 13 residues. Germline CDR1 and CDR2: LGHNA and YSLEER. For the CDR3, the DNA is TGCGCCAGCAGCTCAGGGACAGGGGAGACCCAGTACTTC. Protein product: CASSSGTGETQYF.

The J gene is TRBJ1-2, the V gene TRBV29-1; 8 bases are shared with TRBD1. Germline CDR1 and CDR2: SQVTM and ANQGSEA. This CDR3 has 11 residues. Trimming took 7 bases from V and 8 from J; bases not matched to a gene: 6. CDR3: CSGGQGEGYTF. CDR3 coding DNA: TGCAGCGGCGGACAGGGTGAAGGCTACACCTTC.

This chain connects TRBV7-9 to TRBJ1-2; D gene unclear. V shed 6 bases and J shed 7 bases, with 12 bases lying between them. The CDR3 has 12 residues. CDR1 SEHNR and CDR2 FQNEAQ come from the germline V gene (reference sequence). The CDR3 loop reads CASRPGPTGYTF. The CDR3 region has the DNA TGTGCCAGCAGGCCGGGCCCAACTGGCTACACCTTC.

The chain recombines TRBV7-2 with TRBJ2-7; 13 bases align to TRBD2. The CDR3 length is 15 residues. CDR1 is SGHTA and CDR2 is FQGNSA in the germline V gene. J was trimmed by 2 bases and V by 5 bases; bases with no gene match: 3. The CDR3 spells CASSPGLAGPYEQYF. CDR3 DNA: TGTGCCAGCAGCCCGGGACTAGCGGGACCCTACGAGCAGTACTTC. Looking up the rest from reference TRBV7-2 and TRBJ2-7 gives the full variable domain: GAGVSQSPSNKVTEKGKDVELRCDPISGHTALYWYRQSLGQGLEFLIYFQGNSAPDKSGLPSDRFSAERTGGSVSTLTIQRTQQEDSAVYLCASSPGLAGPYEQYFGPGTRLTVT.

This rearrangement joins TRBV29-1 to TRBJ2-3; D remains ambiguous. The V end lost 3 bases, the J end lost 7 bases, and 14 bases lay between the germline ends. The CDR3 contains 13 residues. The germline V gene encodes CDR1 SQVTM and CDR2 ANQGSEA. The CDR3 sequence: CSVELPGMNTQYF. The DNA for the CDR3 is TGCAGCGTTGAGTTACCAGGCATGAATACGCAGTATTTT.

This chain uses TRBV5-6 with TRBJ2-3; 7 positions agree with TRBD2. Germline-derived CDR1 and CDR2 are SGHDT and YYEEEE. After removal of 4 bases from V and 6 bases from J, the junction contained 14 bases not matched to a gene. This CDR3 comprises 16 residues. The CDR3 nucleotides read TGTGCCAGCAGCACCGCGCTTGGGAGGGCAACGGATACGCAGTATTTT. Encoded protein: CASSTALGRATDTQYF.

The V call is TRBV5-1, the J call TRBJ1-1; D call uncertain. Per germline, CDR1 SGHRS and CDR2 YFSETQ. Trimming cost V 1 base and J 1 base, with 11 bases left between them. This CDR3 is 15 amino acids long. In DNA form, the CDR3 reads TGCGCCAGCAGCTTGTATTGGGGATCGAACACTGAAGCTTTCTTT. Translation gives CASSLYWGSNTEAFF.